This T cell receptor (beta chain) appears in the sequencing data of a study of Graves' ophthalmopathy and Graves' hyperthyroidism. The authors amplified TCR beta CDR3 regions, and they did so from RNA transcripts for repertoire sequencing. A first-round RT-PCR used HTBI primers, followed by a second-round multiplex PCR. MiXCR, run by TCRdb on the multiplex PCR reads, gives a single entry per CDR3 protein. The repertoire consists of about 220,000 distinct CDR3 sequences, with 20% to 25% occurring once and the leading ten covering around 45%. V was cut by 5 bases and J by 3 bases, with 14 bases left in between. The germline V gene encodes CDR1 MDHEN and CDR2 SYDVKM. This CDR3 spans 15 amino acids. Symptoms, serum thyroxine and TRAb, thyroid ultrasound, and orbital computed tomography formed the diagnostic basis.

The material sequenced was peripheral blood. This sequence joins TRBV28 and TRBJ1-5, with D uncertain. The clonotype comes from a woman aged 50 to 60 with Graves' ophthalmopathy. CDR3 loop: CASSQTNGDNQPQHF. CDR3 bases: TGTGCCAGCAGTCAAACCAACGGGGACAATCAGCCCCAGCATTTT.